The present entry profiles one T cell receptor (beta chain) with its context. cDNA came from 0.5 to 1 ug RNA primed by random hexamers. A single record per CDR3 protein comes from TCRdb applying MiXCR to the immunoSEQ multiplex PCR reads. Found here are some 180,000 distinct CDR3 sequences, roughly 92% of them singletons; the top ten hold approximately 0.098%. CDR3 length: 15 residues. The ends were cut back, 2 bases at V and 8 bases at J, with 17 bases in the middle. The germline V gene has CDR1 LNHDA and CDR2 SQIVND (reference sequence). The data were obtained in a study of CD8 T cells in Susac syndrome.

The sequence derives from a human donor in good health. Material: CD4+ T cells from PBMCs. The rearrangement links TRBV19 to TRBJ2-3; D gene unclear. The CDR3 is CASSINRLSLGTQYF. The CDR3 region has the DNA TGTGCCAGTAGTATAAATAGGCTCTCGCTGGGTACGCAGTATTTT.